These T cell receptor beta chains were read from a single sample in a study of cytomegalovirus exposure and HLA in healthy donors. Libraries were prepared by immunoSEQ multiplex PCR; TCRdb keeps only in-frame clonotypes and omits some of them. The sample has approximately 190,000 clones, about three quarters seen once. Sequencing was done on a sample of PBMCs. These receptors came from a woman aged 25 to 39 in good health and CMV-seropositive. The CDR3 runs from the conserved cysteine through the conserved F or W. The D gene is left open where the match is weak. For some rows the clone size is stated as once, few or many, or as a class when expanded; others skip it.

clone size	V gene	CDR3 length	D gene	J gene	CDR3 DNA	CDR3 protein
few	TRBV6-1	16	TRBD2	TRBJ2-1	TGTGCCAGCAGTGACCATAGCGGGGGTCCATTCAATGAGCAGTTCTTC	CASSDHSGGPFNEQFF
.	TRBV5-1	12	.	TRBJ2-1	TGCGCCAGCAGCTTGGGGCGGGGTGAGCAGTTCTTC	CASSLGRGEQFF
.	TRBV29-1	14	TRBD1	TRBJ2-5	TGCAGCGTTGAAGTGCACGACAGGGGAGAGACCCAGTACTTC	CSVEVHDRGETQYF
.	TRBV7-2	12	.	TRBJ2-7	TGTGCCAGCAGTTCCGGTACCCTGAGAGAGTACTTC	CASSSGTLREYF
.	TRBV2	15	TRBD1	TRBJ1-5	TGTGCCAGCACCGTGACAGGGGGAGTAGGTCAGCCCCAGCATTTT	CASTVTGGVGQPQHF
.	TRBV7-2	14	.	TRBJ1-6	TGTGCCAGCAGCTTAAAACAGTATAATTCACCCCTCCACTTT	CASSLKQYNSPLHF
.	TRBV5-4	14	TRBD1	TRBJ1-1	TGTGCCAGCAGCATTGACAGGGGGAACACTGAAGCTTTCTTT	CASSIDRGNTEAFF
.	TRBV19	15	TRBD1	TRBJ1-1	TGTGCCAGTAGACAAAACAGGGGCATGAACACTGAAGCTTTCTTT	CASRQNRGMNTEAFF
.	TRBV4-3	16	.	TRBJ1-2	TGCGCCAGCAGCCAACTCCCTTCCCAGACTTTCTATGGCTACACCTTC	CASSQLPSQTFYGYTF
few	TRBV6-5	14	TRBD1	TRBJ1-2	TGTGCCAGCAGCCCTGACAGGGGATTCTATGGCTACACCTTC	CASSPDRGFYGYTF
.	TRBV18	16	TRBD2	TRBJ2-3	TGTGCCAGCTCACCGCTCGCGGGGGGGCGCGCAGATACGCAGTATTTT	CASSPLAGGRADTQYF
.	TRBV5-6	16	.	TRBJ1-3	TGTGCCAGCAGCTTTAGAGGTATTGCAACAGGAAACACCATATATTTT	CASSFRGIATGNTIYF
once	TRBV4-1	15	TRBD1	TRBJ1-2	TGCGCCAGCAGCCAAACGGACAGGGCGAACTATGGCTACACCTTC	CASSQTDRANYGYTF
.	TRBV5-1	14	TRBD1	TRBJ1-5	TGCGCCAGCAGCGTGGGACAGGGGGGTTTGCCCCAGCATTTT	CASSVGQGGLPQHF
.	TRBV2	16	TRBD1	TRBJ1-4	TGTGCCAGCAGTGAATACCTGGGACAGGGAAGAGAAAAACTGTTTTTT	CASSEYLGQGREKLFF
.	TRBV30	12	TRBD1	TRBJ1-2	TGTGCCTGGACAGGGGGCCTAGGGGGCTACACCTTC	CAWTGGLGGYTF
.	TRBV27	17	TRBD2	TRBJ2-7	TGTGCCAGCAGTTCATACAAGCGGGGGGCGGGTGGAGAGGAGCAGTACTTC	CASSSYKRGAGGEEQYF
.	TRBV28	11	TRBD1	TRBJ1-2	TGTGCCAGCACAGGGGGGTATGGCTACACCTTC	CASTGGYGYTF
.	TRBV1	15	.	TRBJ1-1	TGCACCAGCAGCCAGGGGGGGCAGGGAGGCACTGAAGCTTTCTTT	CTSSQGGQGGTEAFF
.	TRBV19	13	.	TRBJ1-1	TGTGCCAGTAGTATAATCCGGGACACTGAAGCTTTCTTT	CASSIIRDTEAFF
.	TRBV5-4	15	.	TRBJ1-2	TGTGCCAGCAGCTTGGACCCAGGGTTCAACTATGGCTACACCTTC	CASSLDPGFNYGYTF
.	TRBV4-1	16	.	TRBJ2-3	TGCGCCAGCAGCCAAGAAAGTAGCCTCTCAGGGTATACGCAGTATTTT	CASSQESSLSGYTQYF
once	TRBV5-8	17	TRBD2	TRBJ2-3	TGTGCCAGCAGCTTGGGCGGTAGCGGGGGGTACACAGATACGCAGTATTTT	CASSLGGSGGYTDTQYF
.	TRBV19	18	TRBD1	TRBJ1-5	TGTGCCAGTAGTATAGATCCGGCGGGACAGGGGGGGATTCAGCCCCAGCATTTT	CASSIDPAGQGGIQPQHF
.	TRBV18	14	.	TRBJ2-7	TGTGCCAGCTCACCACCGAAAGTCCTGAGAGAGCAGTACTTC	CASSPPKVLREQYF
few	TRBV5-4	18	TRBD2	TRBJ2-1	TGTGCCAGCAGCTTGGGACTAGCGGGGCCGAGCTCCTACAATGAGCAGTTCTTC	CASSLGLAGPSSYNEQFF
.	TRBV11-2	13	.	TRBJ1-1	TGTGCCAGCAGCTTAATCCGGAACACTGAAGCTTTCTTT	CASSLIRNTEAFF
.	TRBV28	14	.	TRBJ2-7	TGTGCCAGCAGGTCCACAGTCAGCTCCTACGAGCAGTACTTC	CASRSTVSSYEQYF